This section outlines one T cell receptor beta chain sequence together with its context. The data were taken from a study of OX40 agonist ivuxolimab in advanced cancers. This table comes from immunoSEQ multiplex PCR, and its TCRdb copy is limited to in-frame clones, with some not included. The sample lists 43,000 or so clones; 75% to 90% were seen once. The sequencing here drew on CD4+ or CD8+ T cells sorted from blood, taken in a trial of the OX40 agonist ivuxolimab. The receptor comes from an adult with an advanced solid tumor such as melanoma, head and neck, liver or kidney cancer.

CDR3 DNA sequence: TGTGCCAGCAGCTTCGGGTCAGGGGGGCAGTTCTTC. It translates to CASSFGSGGQFF. This chain connects TRBV5-4 to TRBJ2-1; 7 nucleotides line up with TRBD1. The V gene's germline CDR1 is SGHNT and CDR2 YYREEE (reference sequence). V dropped 2 bases and J dropped 12; count of bases not matched to a gene: 5. The CDR3 is made up of 12 amino acids.